This entry describes one TCR beta chain. These data originate in a study of blood T cell repertoires in COVID-19. Overall study: Some COVID-19 samples were acute and others convalescent; all came from the United States, Italy and Spain.

Individuals aged roughly 18 to 95 years were recruited from approximately 24 US areas. Germline assignment: CDR1 KGHDR and CDR2 SFDVKD. Trimming removed 3 bases at V and 0 bases at J, with 8 bases between. CDR3 length: 14 amino acids. Per the original methods: Estimation of nucleated cell counts relied on the amplification of reference gene primers. The method was immunoSEQ multiplex PCR; TCRdb's version includes in-frame clones alone and lacks a portion of them. Clonal size and the V and J genes are those of that table, whereas D and trimming came from the DNA. Counted here are 150,000 to 200,000 clones, 79% occurring once; the ten biggest clones make up 15% to 20%.

V gene TRBV24-1 combines with J gene TRBJ2-7, with D possibly TRBD1 on 6 matching bases. The specimen sequenced was PBMCs or T cells enriched from blood (not recorded which). The clonotype originates from a woman in her 70s in a cohort exposed to, infected with or recovered from COVID-19 (not recorded which). The CDR3 DNA is TGTGCCACCAGTGATCCACAGGGCTCCTACGAGCAGTACTTC. Its protein product is CATSDPQGSYEQYF.